This entry lists 26 T cell receptor beta chains sequenced from one sample in a study of cytomegalovirus exposure and HLA in healthy donors. Amplification used 60 Vbeta primers and 13 Jbeta primers. Some clones are missing from TCRdb's copy, which holds only in-frame ones; the method was immunoSEQ multiplex PCR. The sample lists around 150,000 clones; over 65% were seen once. The material sequenced was PBMCs. The receptors here all came from a female donor in good health and CMV-seropositive.

The V and J genes are TRBV10-3 and TRBJ2-5; 7 bases are a match to TRBD2. The end of the DNA aligns better with TRBJ2-7, so the J call may be wrong. CDR1 and CDR2 (germline): ENHRY, SYGVKD. The CDR3 loop spans 13 amino acids. CDR3 in amino acids: CAISGGEGYEQYF. The CDR3 nucleotides read TGTGCCATCAGTGGAGGGGAGGGCTACGAGCAGTACTTC.

The rearrangement links TRBV29-1 to TRBJ1-2, with TRBD1 matching 12 bases. V gave up 0 bases and J gave up 8 bases; unmatched junction bases: 7. Germline CDR1 and CDR2: SQVTM and ANQGSEA. The CDR3 extends over 15 amino acids. CDR3 protein: CSVEEGTGGAEGYTF. DNA of the CDR3: TGCAGCGTTGAAGAAGGGACAGGGGGCGCGGAAGGCTACACCTTC. Supplemented by reference TRBV29-1 and TRBJ1-2, the full variable domain reads SAVISQKPSRDICQRGTSLTIQCQVDSQVTMMFWYRQQPGQSLTLIATANQGSEATYESGFVIDKFPISRPNLTFSTLTVSNMSPEDSSIYLCSVEEGTGGAEGYTFGSGTRLTVV.

V gene TRBV9 combines with J gene TRBJ2-7; D uncertain. The CDR3 is 15 residues long. Trimming stripped 0 bases from V and 2 bases from J, with 12 bases between. Per germline, CDR1 SGDLS and CDR2 YYNGEE. CDR3 loop: CASSVGLQFTYEQYF. The CDR3, as DNA: TGTGCCAGCAGCGTAGGACTGCAATTTACCTACGAGCAGTACTTC. Filled out from reference TRBV9 and TRBJ2-7, the complete variable domain reads DSGVTQTPKHLITATGQRVTLRCSPRSGDLSVYWYQQSLDQGLQFLIQYYNGEERAKGNILERFSAQQFPDLHSELNLSSLELGDSALYFCASSVGLQFTYEQYFGPGTRLTVT.

The rearrangement joins TRBV13 to TRBJ2-1; 7 nucleotides line up with TRBD2. Per germline, CDR1 PRHDT and CDR2 FYEKMQ (reference sequence). Losses at the gene ends were 2 bases for V and 4 bases for J; bases not matched to a gene: 5. The CDR3 is 15 amino acids. DNA for the CDR3: TGTGCCAGCAGCTTACCTAGCGGATATTACAATGAGCAGTTCTTC. This sequence encodes CASSLPSGYYNEQFF.

This sequence joins TRBV30 and TRBJ2-2, with 8 bases lining up with TRBD2. CDR3 length: 14 residues. Germline values: CDR1 GTSNPN, CDR2 SVGIG (reference sequence). The V segment lost 3 bases and the J segment 1 base; nucleotides outside the gene matches: 1. The DNA of the CDR3 is TGTGCCTGGAGGGGACTAGAGAACACCGGGGAGCTGTTTTTT. This gives the protein CAWRGLENTGELFF.

This clone has a handful of counts. This rearrangement joins TRBV27 to TRBJ1-2; TRBD1 matches at 8 bases. V trimming: 10 bases; J trimming: 6 bases; junction bases outside the gene matches: 10. The CDR3 is 13 residues long. The germline V gene has CDR1 MNHEY and CDR2 SMNVEV (reference sequence). The chain's CDR3 is CATGPRTGHGYTF. The DNA for the CDR3 is TGTGCCACCGGGCCACGGACAGGGCATGGCTACACCTTC.

The V call is TRBV11-2, the J call TRBJ1-3, with a tentative D call TRBD1 (6 bases). Per the germline V gene, CDR1 is SGHAT and CDR2 is FQNNGV. V shed 1 base and J shed 0 bases, with 13 bases lying between them. The CDR3 is made up of 17 amino acids. DNA for the CDR3: TGTGCCAGCAGCTTAGCTCCAGGGGCCCTCTCTGGAAACACCATATATTTT. Translating it yields CASSLAPGALSGNTIYF.

The V and J genes are TRBV6-6 and TRBJ1-5; 10 bases are shared with TRBD1. After removal of 6 bases from V and 5 bases from J, the junction contained 10 bases not matched to a gene. The CDR3 runs to 16 residues. The germline V gene encodes CDR1 MNHNY and CDR2 SVGAGI (reference sequence). CDR3 DNA sequence: TGTGCCAGCAGCCCCGGACAGGGGGGCTTCGATCAGCCCCAGCATTTT. It encodes CASSPGQGGFDQPQHF.

This clone was recorded a few times. The chain links TRBV5-6 to TRBJ2-7; D remains ambiguous. The CDR3 is made up of 11 amino acids. Germline V gene lookup returns CDR1 SGHDT and CDR2 YYEEEE. V lost 5 bases to trimming and J lost 0 bases, with 3 bases between them. Here the CDR3 reads CASSSSYEQYF. In DNA, the CDR3 is TGTGCCAGCAGTAGCTCCTACGAGCAGTACTTC.

The chain uses TRBV11-2 and TRBJ2-3, with no clear D. Trimming cost V 6 bases and J 5 bases, with 6 bases left between them. Germline loops: CDR1 SGHAT, CDR2 FQNNGV. The CDR3 is made up of 11 amino acids. DNA of the CDR3: TGTGCCAGCAGTCCCCTAGATACGCAGTATTTT. This sequence encodes CASSPLDTQYF.

A few counts support this clone. The rearrangement links TRBV6-5 to TRBJ2-2, with D perhaps matching TRBD2 (7 bases). Trimming pared 8 bases from V and 1 base from J, leaving 14 bases between. Germline assignment: CDR1 MNHEY and CDR2 SVGAGI. The CDR3 runs to 15 residues. The CDR3 here is CASPKGGKNTGELFF. The CDR3, as DNA: TGTGCCAGCCCCAAGGGGGGGAAGAACACCGGGGAGCTGTTTTTT.

The chain recombines TRBV28 with TRBJ1-1, with 10 nucleotides matching TRBD1. The germline V gene encodes CDR1 MDHEN and CDR2 SYDVKM. This CDR3 has 15 amino acids. Trimming took 5 bases from V and 6 from J; bases not matched to a gene: 9. The CDR3 is CASSITGTGVAEAFF. DNA of the CDR3: TGTGCCAGCAGTATAACCGGGACAGGGGTGGCTGAAGCTTTCTTT.

The gene calls are TRBV5-1 and TRBJ2-7; 9 nucleotides line up with TRBD1. The germline gives CDR1 SGHRS, CDR2 YFSETQ. V trimming: 1 base; J trimming: 4 bases; junction bases outside the gene matches: 9. The CDR3 has 16 amino acids. The CDR3 region has the DNA TGCGCCAGCAGCTTGTCCGGGATGACAGGGGGTTACGAGCAGTACTTC. Translating gives CASSLSGMTGGYEQYF.

The V gene is TRBV6-6, the J gene TRBJ1-2; the D gene is possibly TRBD1 (5 bases). Germline loops: CDR1 MNHNY, CDR2 SVGAGI (reference sequence). The CDR3 contains 15 residues. The V end lost 3 bases, the J end lost 2 bases, and 13 bases lay between the germline ends. CDR3 nucleotide sequence: TGTGCCAGCAGTTATGGCAGGGCGACGAACTATGGCTACACCTTC. It translates to CASSYGRATNYGYTF.

The chain couples TRBV6-5 to TRBJ2-7; D possibly corresponds to TRBD1 (5 bases). Between the trimmed V and J ends, which lost 5 bases and 6 bases, there was a span of 14 bases. Germline CDR1 is MNHEY and CDR2 is SVGAGI. This CDR3 has 13 residues. CDR3 sequence reads: CASSRDARGEQYF. The CDR3 nucleotides are TGTGCCAGCAGTCGCGACGCTAGGGGCGAGCAGTACTTC.

The rearrangement links TRBV2 to TRBJ2-7; D uncertain. CDR3 length: 14 residues. The germline V gene encodes CDR1 SNHLY and CDR2 FYNNEI. V dropped 7 bases and J dropped 0 bases, with 13 bases sitting between them. CDR3 loop: CASNRQLSSYEQYF. CDR3 coding DNA: TGTGCCAGCAATCGACAATTGAGCTCCTACGAGCAGTACTTC. The entire variable domain, with the rest obtained from reference TRBV2 and TRBJ2-7, is as follows: EPEVTQTPSHQVTQMGQEVILRCVPISNHLYFYWYRQILGQKVEFLVSFYNNEISEKSEIFDDQFSVERPDGSNFTLKIRSTKLEDSAMYFCASNRQLSSYEQYFGPGTRLTVT.

The gene calls are TRBV6-1 and TRBJ1-2; 7 nucleotides match TRBD1. This CDR3 spans 14 amino acids. V trimming: 3 bases; J trimming: 3 bases; junction bases outside the gene matches: 4. Germline V lookup: CDR1 MNHNS, CDR2 SASEGT. The CDR3 coding sequence is TGTGCCAGCAGTGAGTACGGGACAGACTATGGCTACACCTTC. This translates into CASSEYGTDYGYTF.

This clone occurred a few times. The V and J genes are TRBV5-1 and TRBJ2-1, with TRBD1 matching over 10 bases. The CDR3 has 14 amino acids. The V segment lost 4 bases and the J segment 8 bases; nucleotides outside the gene matches: 6. Germline V gene lookup returns CDR1 SGHRS and CDR2 YFSETQ. The CDR3 nucleotides are TGCGCCAGCAGCCCCCGGGACAGGGGCGATGAGCAGTTCTTC. As protein: CASSPRDRGDEQFF.

The chain employs TRBV15 and TRBJ2-7; possible D gene TRBD2, 6 bases. CDR3 length: 15 residues. The germline V gene encodes CDR1 LNHNV and CDR2 YYDKDF (reference sequence). Trimming took off 0 bases at V and 1 base at J, with 10 bases between the two ends. The CDR3 nucleotides are TGTGCCACCAGCAGAGAGCGGACTAAGTCCTACGAGCAGTACTTC. The encoded protein is CATSRERTKSYEQYF.

The chain recombines TRBV29-1 with TRBJ2-7, with D perhaps matching TRBD1 (5 bases). Germline V gives CDR1 SQVTM, CDR2 ANQGSEA. The CDR3 is 11 residues long. Deletions cut 6 bases from V and 10 bases from J, with 16 bases between. CDR3 protein: CSVLTDSNQYF. Here the CDR3 DNA reads TGCAGCGTCCTAACAGACAGTAATCAGTACTTC.

The chain is built from TRBV2 and TRBJ2-5, with D perhaps matching TRBD2 (5 bases). The germline V gene encodes CDR1 SNHLY and CDR2 FYNNEI. V was clipped by 0 bases and J by 3 bases, with 5 bases between them. The CDR3 totals 13 residues. The CDR3 loop reads CASSEAGEETQYF. The CDR3 DNA sequence: TGTGCCAGCAGTGAAGCGGGAGAAGAGACCCAGTACTTC.

This chain connects TRBV15 to TRBJ1-2; D remains ambiguous. In germline, CDR1 is LNHNV, CDR2 YYDKDF (reference sequence). Trimming cost V 3 bases and J 0 bases, with 11 bases left between them. There are 15 residues in the CDR3. The CDR3 nucleotides are TGTGCCACCAGCAGCGCCCTGGAGGCTAACTATGGCTACACCTTC. Residues: CATSSALEANYGYTF.

The chain recombines TRBV29-1 with TRBJ2-5, with a tentative D call TRBD2 (6 bases). CDR3 length equals 16 residues. The V end lost 1 base, the J end lost 5 bases, and 20 bases lay between the germline ends. From germline, CDR1 is SQVTM and CDR2 ANQGSEA. The CDR3 nucleotides are TGCAGCGTTGAAGTCTACTCTATCCTAGCGAGGGAGACCCAGTACTTC. Its protein product is CSVEVYSILARETQYF.

This rearrangement joins TRBV20-1 to TRBJ2-1; TRBD2 agrees at 11 bases. The germline V gene encodes CDR1 DFQATT and CDR2 SNEGSKA (reference sequence). V lost 3 bases, J lost 15 bases, and 4 bases stayed unmatched. The CDR3 has 11 amino acids. The CDR3 here is CSASVAGGRFF. CDR3 DNA: TGCAGTGCTAGTGTAGCGGGGGGGAGGTTCTTC.

V is TRBV19 and J is TRBJ2-7, with TRBD1 matching over 9 bases. Germline CDR1 is LNHDA and CDR2 is SQIVND (reference sequence). The V gene end was trimmed by 7 bases and the J gene end by 2 bases; junction bases not matched to a gene: 9. This CDR3 has 15 residues. The chain's CDR3 is CASTDRDRAPYEQYF. The CDR3 DNA reads as TGTGCCAGTACCGACCGGGACAGGGCTCCCTACGAGCAGTACTTC.

The chain links TRBV2 to TRBJ2-5, with D possibly being TRBD1 (6 bases). Judging by the DNA end, TRBJ2-7 fits better; the J call may be wrong. The germline V gene has CDR1 SNHLY and CDR2 FYNNEI. This CDR3 spans 12 amino acids. The CDR3 bases are TGTGCCAGCAGCCAGGGGACCCACGAGCAGTACTTC. Translating gives CASSQGTHEQYF.